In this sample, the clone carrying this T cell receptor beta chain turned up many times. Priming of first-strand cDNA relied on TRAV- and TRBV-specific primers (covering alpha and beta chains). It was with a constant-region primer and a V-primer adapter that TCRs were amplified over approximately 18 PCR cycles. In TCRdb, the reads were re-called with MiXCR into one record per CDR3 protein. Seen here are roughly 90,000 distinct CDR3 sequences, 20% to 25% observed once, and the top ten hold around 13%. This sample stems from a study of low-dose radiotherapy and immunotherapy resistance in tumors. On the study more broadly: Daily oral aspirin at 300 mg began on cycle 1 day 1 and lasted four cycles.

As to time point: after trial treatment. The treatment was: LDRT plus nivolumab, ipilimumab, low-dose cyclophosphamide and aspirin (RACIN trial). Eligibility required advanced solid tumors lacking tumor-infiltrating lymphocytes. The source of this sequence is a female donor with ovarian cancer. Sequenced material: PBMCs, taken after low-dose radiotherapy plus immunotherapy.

CDR3 coding DNA: TGTGCCAGCAGTTTAGGGGGGAGACGCAATCAGCCCCAGCATTTT. Protein: CASSLGGRRNQPQHF. V usage is TRBV28 and J usage is TRBJ1-5; perhaps TRBD1 as D (5 bases). V lost 2 bases and J 2 bases, leaving 10 bases between the germline ends. The CDR3 has 15 amino acids. CDR1 is MDHEN and CDR2 is SYDVKM in the germline V gene. Filled out from reference TRBV28 and TRBJ1-5, the complete variable domain reads DVKVTQSSRYLVKRTGEKVFLECVQDMDHENMFWYRQDPGLGLRLIYFSYDVKMKEKGDIPEGYSVSREKKERFSLILESASTNQTSMYLCASSLGGRRNQPQHFGDGTRLSIL.